Below, 12 T cell receptor beta chains from the same sample are listed, as sequenced in a study of blood T cells in healthy people across ages. Then a second PCR, running roughly 7 to 12 cycles, was carried out with a sample-barcoded 5' primer and a J-beta primer mix. TCRdb re-called the 5' RACE reads through MiXCR, storing one row per CDR3 protein. The sample holds 630,000 or so distinct CDR3 sequences, roughly 32% seen once. The sequencing input was blood. The receptors were sampled from a woman aged 80 or over in good health.

This clonotype was counted ten times or more. The chain joins TRBV5-1 to TRBJ1-5, with 9 nucleotides matching TRBD1. The V segment lost 0 bases and the J segment 5 bases; nucleotides outside the gene matches: 0. From germline, CDR1 is SGHRS and CDR2 YFSETQ. This CDR3 contains 14 residues. CDR3 residues: CASSLGQGDQPQHF. The CDR3 bases are TGCGCCAGCAGCTTGGGACAGGGGGATCAGCCCCAGCATTTT. Combining the CDR3 with reference TRBV5-1 and TRBJ1-5 gives the whole variable domain KAGVTQTPRYLIKTRGQQVTLSCSPISGHRSVSWYQQTPGQGLQFLFEYFSETQRNKGNFPGRFSGRQFSNSRSEMNVSTLELGDSALYLCASSLGQGDQPQHFGDGTRLSIL.

The rearrangement uses TRBV20-1 and TRBJ2-6; possible D gene TRBD2, 6 bases. This CDR3 is built from 16 residues. Trimming removed 0 bases from V and 2 bases from J, with 11 bases in between. Per the germline V gene, CDR1 is DFQATT and CDR2 is SNEGSKA (reference sequence). Here the CDR3 DNA reads TGCAGTGCTAGAGATGACGGGAGTCCTGGGGCCAACGTCCTGACTTTC. Translating gives CSARDDGSPGANVLTF.

V and J are TRBV20-1 and TRBJ2-2; TRBD2 might be the D (6 bases). Trimming took off 3 bases at V and 0 bases at J, with 8 bases between the two ends. Germline V gene data show CDR1 as DFQATT and CDR2 as SNEGSKA (reference sequence). CDR3 length equals 14 residues. Here the CDR3 DNA reads TGCAGTGCTAGCCCGGGGGCGAACACCGGGGAGCTGTTTTTT. Its protein is CSASPGANTGELFF.

This clonotype was found many times. The genes are TRBV6-2 or TRBV6-3 and TRBJ1-6; the D gene is possibly TRBD1 (6 bases). This CDR3 contains 19 residues. Per germline, CDR1 MNHEY and CDR2 SVGEGT. Between the trimmed V and J ends, which lost 0 bases and 9 bases, there was a span of 24 bases. Written as DNA, the CDR3 is TGTGCCAGCAGTTACTCACCTCGGGACATTTCTCTCAGGAGTTCACCCCTCCACTTT. Encoded protein: CASSYSPRDISLRSSPLHF.

This clonotype was seen more than once but under ten times. The chain links TRBV30 to TRBJ2-4, with a possible D match to TRBD1 (5 bases). The V end lost 2 bases, the J end lost 8 bases, and 16 bases lay between the germline ends. The CDR3 is 14 amino acids. Germline values: CDR1 GTSNPN, CDR2 SVGIG (reference sequence). The CDR3 coding sequence is TGTGCCTGGAGTCTAGGACCCAAAGGGGACATTCAGTACTTC. This gives the protein CAWSLGPKGDIQYF.

CDR3 nucleotide sequence: TGTGCCAGCAGCTTAGGCGCGGGCTCCACTGAAGCTTTCTTT. Its translation: CASSLGAGSTEAFF. This chain links TRBV7-2 with TRBJ1-1, with no clear D. CDR3 length equals 14 residues. CDR1 is SGHTA, CDR2 FQGNSA, per germline. V dropped 1 base and J dropped 4 bases, with 10 bases sitting between them.

Only one count was recorded for this clonotype. This may arise from a read error, as a much more abundant clone is one base away. V gene TRBV4-2 combines with J gene TRBJ2-1; perhaps D is TRBD1 or TRBD2 (6 bases each). The J call is uncertain, as TRBJ2-7 better fits the DNA end. Germline V gene sequence: CDR1 LGHNA, CDR2 YNFKEQ. The CDR3 contains 15 residues. Here the CDR3 DNA reads TGTGCCAGCAGCCAAGAAGGGGGGTCCTACAATGAGCAGTACTTC. Protein product: CASSQEGGSYNEQYF.

At least ten counts were recorded for this clonotype. As DNA, the CDR3 is TGTGCCAGTAGTCCCCGGCGAGGAGCTCAGGGCGGAGAGCAGTACTTC. It translates to CASSPRRGAQGGEQYF. The chain couples TRBV19 to TRBJ2-7, with D possibly TRBD1 on 5 matching bases. With 5 bases removed from V and 7 bases from J, the gap between germline ends came to 24 bases. Germline V lookup: CDR1 LNHDA, CDR2 SQIVND (reference sequence). There are 16 residues in the CDR3.

The chain is built from TRBV29-1 and TRBJ2-4; unclear D gene. The J call is uncertain, as TRBJ2-7 better fits the DNA end. This CDR3 region has 13 residues. Germline-derived CDR1 and CDR2 are SQVTM and ANQGSEA. CDR3 loop: CSVEGRNAYEQYF. In DNA, the CDR3 is TGCAGCGTTGAGGGCCGGAACGCCTACGAGCAGTACTTC.

This clonotype was counted ten times or more. This chain connects TRBV12-3 or TRBV12-4 to TRBJ1-1; D is ambiguous. Trimming cost V 1 base and J 0 bases, with 9 bases left between them. The CDR3 has 15 amino acids. CDR3 coding DNA: TGTGCCAGCAGTTTAGACGGGCGGATGAACACTGAAGCTTTCTTT. As protein: CASSLDGRMNTEAFF.

On this clonotype: Possible read error: a much larger clone is one base away. The chain uses TRBV12-3 or TRBV12-4 and TRBJ1-2; TRBD1 matches 7 bases. V dropped 4 bases and J dropped 12; count of bases not matched to a gene: 8. The CDR3 runs to 12 residues. CDR3 DNA sequence: TGTGCCAGCAGTTGGGGGACAGTCGGCAACACCTTC. It specifies CASSWGTVGNTF.

The sample holds a few counts of this clonotype. The rearrangement uses TRBV5-6 and TRBJ2-5; D is ambiguous. The CDR3 has 14 amino acids. The V gene's germline CDR1 is SGHDT and CDR2 YYEEEE. Deletions cut 3 bases from V and 1 base from J, with 10 bases between. The DNA for the CDR3 is TGTGCCAGCAGCTGGAAACGTATCCAAGAGACCCAGTACTTC. Translated: CASSWKRIQETQYF.